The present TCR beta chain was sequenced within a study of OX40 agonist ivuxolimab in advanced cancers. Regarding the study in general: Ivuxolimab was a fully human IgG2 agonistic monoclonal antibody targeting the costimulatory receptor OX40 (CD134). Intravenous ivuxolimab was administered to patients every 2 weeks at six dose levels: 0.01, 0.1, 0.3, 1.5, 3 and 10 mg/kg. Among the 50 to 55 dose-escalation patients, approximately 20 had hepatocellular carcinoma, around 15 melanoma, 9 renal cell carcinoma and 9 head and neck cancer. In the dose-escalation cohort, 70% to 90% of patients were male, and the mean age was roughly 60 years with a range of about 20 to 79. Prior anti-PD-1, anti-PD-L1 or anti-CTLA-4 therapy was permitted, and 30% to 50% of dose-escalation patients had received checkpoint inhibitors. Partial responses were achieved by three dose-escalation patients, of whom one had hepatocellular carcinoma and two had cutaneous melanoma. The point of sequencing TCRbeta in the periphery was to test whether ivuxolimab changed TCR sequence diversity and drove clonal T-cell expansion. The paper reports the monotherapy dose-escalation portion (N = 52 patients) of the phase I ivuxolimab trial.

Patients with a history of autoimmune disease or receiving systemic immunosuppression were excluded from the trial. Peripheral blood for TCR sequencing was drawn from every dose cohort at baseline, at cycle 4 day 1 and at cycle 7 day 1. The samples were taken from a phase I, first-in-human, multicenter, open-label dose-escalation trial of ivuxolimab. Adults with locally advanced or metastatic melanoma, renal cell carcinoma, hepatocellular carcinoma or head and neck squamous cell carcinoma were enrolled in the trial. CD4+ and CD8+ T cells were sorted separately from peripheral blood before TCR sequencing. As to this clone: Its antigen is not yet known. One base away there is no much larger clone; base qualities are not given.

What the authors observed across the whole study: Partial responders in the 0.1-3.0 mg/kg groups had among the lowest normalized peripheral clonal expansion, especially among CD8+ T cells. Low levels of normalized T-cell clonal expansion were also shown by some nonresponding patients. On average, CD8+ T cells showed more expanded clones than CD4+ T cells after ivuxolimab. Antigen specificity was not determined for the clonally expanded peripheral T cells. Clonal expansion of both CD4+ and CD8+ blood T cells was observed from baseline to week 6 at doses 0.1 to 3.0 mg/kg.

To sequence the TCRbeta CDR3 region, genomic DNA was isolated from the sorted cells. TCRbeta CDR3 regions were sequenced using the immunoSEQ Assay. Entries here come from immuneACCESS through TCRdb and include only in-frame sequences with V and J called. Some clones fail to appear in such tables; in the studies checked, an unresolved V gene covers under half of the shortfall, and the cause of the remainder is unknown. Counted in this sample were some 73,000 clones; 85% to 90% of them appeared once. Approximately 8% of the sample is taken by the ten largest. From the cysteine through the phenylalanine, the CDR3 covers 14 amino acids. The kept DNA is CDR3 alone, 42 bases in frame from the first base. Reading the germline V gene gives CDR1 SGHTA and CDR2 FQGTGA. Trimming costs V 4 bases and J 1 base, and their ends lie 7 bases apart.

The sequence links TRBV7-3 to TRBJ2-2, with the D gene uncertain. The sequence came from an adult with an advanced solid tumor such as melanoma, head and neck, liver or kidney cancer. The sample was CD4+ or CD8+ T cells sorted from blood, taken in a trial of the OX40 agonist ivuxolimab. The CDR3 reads CASSSPMNTGELFF. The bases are TGTGCCAGCAGCTCACCCATGAACACCGGGGAGCTGTTTTTT.